This T cell receptor (beta chain) came from a study of T-cell memory formation after mild COVID-19. General observations from the study: Most CD4+ clones that shrank were in CM and EM, while CD8+ ones turned up in EMRA.

For this clonotype: The antigen remains undetermined.

Constant-segment primers were used for 5'RACE, and the resulting TCR alpha and TCR beta cDNA libraries carried sample barcodes and UMIs. MiXCR, applied by TCRdb to the 5' RACE reads, yields one record per CDR3 protein. The table lists 200,000 to 300,000 distinct CDR3 sequences, 16% of them singletons. Sequencing was done on a sample of PBMCs or a T cell subset sorted from them (not recorded which). The sequence was obtained from a man aged 18 to 30 who had mild COVID-19 (a few samples of this study predate the infection). Cell type and time point are not known.

DNA of the CDR3: TGTGCCAGCTCACCTTCGAGGCAGGTCTACGAGCAGTACTTC. It encodes CASSPSRQVYEQYF. The rearrangement joins TRBV18 to TRBJ2-7; D gene unclear. The V end was cut by 3 bases, the J end by 3 bases, with 12 bases between. Germline loops: CDR1 KGHSH, CDR2 LQKENI. The CDR3 runs 14 residues.